The rows below give T cell receptor beta chains drawn from one sample of a study of response to subunit inactivated influenza vaccine. Via MiXCR, TCRdb re-called the RT-PCR reads, giving one row per CDR3 protein. The sample has 650,000 to 850,000 distinct CDR3 sequences, 11% to 15% seen once; the top ten hold around 7%. The specimen was PBMCs from blood, collected 14 to 15 days before vaccination. Receptors originate from a man aged 45-65 years who received an inactivated influenza vaccine. Each CDR3 is given with its conserved first and last residue. Each record gives: J gene, V gene, CDR3 protein.

TRBJ2-7 | TRBV4-1 | CAMGPGIGVISYEQYF
TRBJ2-3 | TRBV7-3 | CASSSLGPDTQYF
TRBJ2-3 | TRBV18 | CASSPRSASTDTQYF
TRBJ2-3 | TRBV7-2 | CASSLDHQTSSAQYF
TRBJ2-7 | TRBV19 | CASSIGQGNEQYF
TRBJ2-1 | TRBV5-1 | CASSGGTGIPYNEQFF
TRBJ2-3 | TRBV12-3/TRBV12-4 | CASSLENRINTQYF
TRBJ2-5 | TRBV2 | CASSVARKETQYF
TRBJ1-2 | TRBV27 | CASSSRGDYGYTF
TRBJ2-3 | TRBV2 | CASRSRTLSTDTQYF
TRBJ1-2 | TRBV10-3 | CAISVEPGYGYTF
TRBJ1-5 | TRBV12-3/TRBV12-4 | CASSSLGANQPQHF
TRBJ2-2 | TRBV5-1 | CASSTSSANTGELFF
TRBJ2-7 | TRBV6-4 | CASSEFEREGPF
TRBJ2-7 | TRBV7-8 | CASSIQMTGSLEQYF
TRBJ1-2 | TRBV7-9 | CASGLNYGYTF
TRBJ2-7 | TRBV4-2 | CASSQQPSGGYEQYF
TRBJ2-1 | TRBV5-1 | CASSLGLGANDNEQFF